This is a list of T cell receptor beta chains from one sample in a study of CD4+ T cells in melanoma. TCRdb's table, derived via immunoSEQ multiplex PCR, lists solely in-frame clones and lacks some. The sample has 110,000 to 150,000 clones, about 90% seen once. The receptor source for this set is a human donor with melanoma. Both conserved end residues are part of each CDR3. A D gene is named only where the DNA matches it firmly. Rows give clone size only sometimes, using once, few, many, or a class for an expanded clone.

clone size: -
V gene: TRBV7-9
D gene: TRBD2
J gene: TRBJ2-5
CDR3 protein: CASSARGEETQYF
CDR3 DNA: TGTGCCAGCAGCGCTCGGGGGGAAGAGACCCAGTACTTC

clone size: -
V gene: TRBV9
D gene: -
J gene: TRBJ1-5
CDR3 protein: CASSVVLVSNQPQHF
CDR3 DNA: TGTGCCAGCAGCGTAGTTCTCGTGAGCAATCAGCCCCAGCATTTT

clone size: -
V gene: TRBV28
D gene: -
J gene: TRBJ1-2
CDR3 protein: CASRGQNYGYTF
CDR3 DNA: TGTGCCAGCAGAGGGCAGAACTATGGCTACACCTTC

clone size: -
V gene: TRBV29-1
D gene: -
J gene: TRBJ2-7
CDR3 protein: CSVKTGGSSYEQYF
CDR3 DNA: TGCAGCGTCAAGACAGGTGGAAGCTCCTACGAGCAGTACTTC

clone size: once
V gene: TRBV19
D gene: TRBD2
J gene: TRBJ2-5
CDR3 protein: CASSMGLAGGKTQYF
CDR3 DNA: TGTGCCAGTAGTATGGGGCTAGCGGGGGGCAAGACCCAGTACTTC

clone size: -
V gene: TRBV5-8
D gene: -
J gene: TRBJ2-5
CDR3 protein: CASSFGPQETQYF
CDR3 DNA: TGTGCCAGCAGCTTTGGGCCCCAAGAGACCCAGTACTTC

clone size: -
V gene: TRBV30
D gene: -
J gene: TRBJ1-1
CDR3 protein: CAWSPGHLTEAFF
CDR3 DNA: TGTGCCTGGAGTCCGGGACACCTCACTGAAGCTTTCTTT

clone size: -
V gene: TRBV7-9
D gene: -
J gene: TRBJ1-6
CDR3 protein: CASSFGGQLSPLHF
CDR3 DNA: TGTGCCAGCAGCTTTGGGGGACAACTATCCCCCCTCCACTTT

clone size: once
V gene: TRBV2
D gene: TRBD2
J gene: TRBJ2-3
CDR3 protein: CASSETSGGAVPDTQYF
CDR3 DNA: TGTGCCAGCAGTGAAACTAGCGGGGGGGCCGTACCAGATACGCAGTATTTT

clone size: -
V gene: TRBV29-1
D gene: -
J gene: TRBJ1-1
CDR3 protein: CSVVVQTGTEAFF
CDR3 DNA: TGCAGCGTTGTCGTCCAGACGGGGACTGAAGCTTTCTTT

clone size: -
V gene: TRBV6-4
D gene: -
J gene: TRBJ2-2
CDR3 protein: CASRGTEHGELFF
CDR3 DNA: TGTGCCAGCAGGGGCACTGAGCACGGGGAGCTGTTTTTT

clone size: -
V gene: TRBV2
D gene: TRBD2
J gene: TRBJ2-1
CDR3 protein: CASSELAGGVVLFF
CDR3 DNA: TGTGCCAGCAGTGAACTAGCGGGGGGGGTGGTTCTGTTCTTC

clone size: -
V gene: TRBV5-1
D gene: TRBD2
J gene: TRBJ2-5
CDR3 protein: CASSLGLTGGRQETQYF
CDR3 DNA: TGCGCCAGCAGCTTGGGGCTAACGGGGGGTAGGCAAGAGACCCAGTACTTC

clone size: -
V gene: TRBV5-1
D gene: -
J gene: TRBJ2-1
CDR3 protein: CASSLVGSSYNEQFF
CDR3 DNA: TGCGCCAGCAGCCTCGTCGGAAGCTCCTACAATGAGCAGTTCTTC

clone size: -
V gene: TRBV10-3
D gene: -
J gene: TRBJ2-1
CDR3 protein: CAISLRRDSNEQFF
CDR3 DNA: TGTGCCATCAGTCTCAGGAGAGATTCCAATGAGCAGTTCTTC

clone size: once
V gene: TRBV5-1
D gene: -
J gene: TRBJ1-1
CDR3 protein: CASSRGGVHMNTEAFF
CDR3 DNA: TGCGCCAGCAGTAGGGGGGGGGTCCACATGAACACTGAAGCTTTCTTT

clone size: -
V gene: TRBV9
D gene: -
J gene: TRBJ1-6
CDR3 protein: CASSVTGLSSYNSPLHF
CDR3 DNA: TGTGCCAGCAGCGTAACAGGTTTGAGCTCCTATAATTCACCCCTCCACTTT